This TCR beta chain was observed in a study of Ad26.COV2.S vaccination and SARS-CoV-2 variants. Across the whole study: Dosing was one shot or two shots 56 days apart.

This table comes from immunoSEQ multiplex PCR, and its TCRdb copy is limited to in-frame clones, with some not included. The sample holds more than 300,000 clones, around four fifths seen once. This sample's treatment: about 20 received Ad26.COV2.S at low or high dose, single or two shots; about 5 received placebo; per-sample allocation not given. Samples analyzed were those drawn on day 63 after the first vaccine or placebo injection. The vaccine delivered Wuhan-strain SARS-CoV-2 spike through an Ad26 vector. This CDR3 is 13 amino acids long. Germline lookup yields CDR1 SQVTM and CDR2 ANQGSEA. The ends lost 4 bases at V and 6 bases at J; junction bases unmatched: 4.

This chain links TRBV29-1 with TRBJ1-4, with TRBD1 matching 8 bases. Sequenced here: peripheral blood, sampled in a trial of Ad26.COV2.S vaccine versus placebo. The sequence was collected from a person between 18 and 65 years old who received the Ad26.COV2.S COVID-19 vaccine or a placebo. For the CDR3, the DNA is TGCAGCGTTGGACAGGGGCACGATGAAAAACTGTTTTTT. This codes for CSVGQGHDEKLFF.